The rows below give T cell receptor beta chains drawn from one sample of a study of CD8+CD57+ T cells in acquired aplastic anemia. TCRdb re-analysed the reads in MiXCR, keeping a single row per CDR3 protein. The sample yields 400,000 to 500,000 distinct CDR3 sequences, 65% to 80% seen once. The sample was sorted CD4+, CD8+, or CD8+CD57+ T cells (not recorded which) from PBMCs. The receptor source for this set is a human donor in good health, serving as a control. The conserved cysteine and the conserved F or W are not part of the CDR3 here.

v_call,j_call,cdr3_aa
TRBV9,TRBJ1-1,ASSVEGQRNSPF
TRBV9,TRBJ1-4,ASSEGQGTTNEKLF
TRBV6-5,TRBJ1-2,ASSYSAGPNYGYT
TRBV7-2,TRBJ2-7,ASSPSGQASDELY
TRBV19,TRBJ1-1,ASRPAMNTEAF
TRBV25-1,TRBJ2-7,ASSESAGEAVQQY
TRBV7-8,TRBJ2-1,ASSLGKPYNEQF
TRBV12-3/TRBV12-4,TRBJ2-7,ASSLGTGHKSEQY
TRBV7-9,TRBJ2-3,ASSLGGGDAAYTQY
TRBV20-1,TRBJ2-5,SARSLAGRQETQY
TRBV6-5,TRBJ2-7,ASSYPDSYEQY
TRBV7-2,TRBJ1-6,ASSLGNTYNSPLH
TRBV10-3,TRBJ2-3,AIAVAYTDTQY
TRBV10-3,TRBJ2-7,AIRQGSGYEQY
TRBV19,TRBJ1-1,ASSKNRASDGGRTEAF
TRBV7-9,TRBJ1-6,ASSSPNEGLETQ
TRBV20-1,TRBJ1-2,SAMSGQNNYGYT
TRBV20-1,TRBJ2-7,SARTAGETYEQY
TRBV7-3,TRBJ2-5,ASSSGGVGDTHY
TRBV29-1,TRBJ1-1,SVGFGVNIEAF
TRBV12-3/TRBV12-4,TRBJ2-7,ASSLRRDPTYEQY
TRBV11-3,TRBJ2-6,ASSPTDSGANVLT
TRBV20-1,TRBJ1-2,SAVPDINYGYT
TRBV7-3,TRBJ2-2,ASSLIPDTGELF
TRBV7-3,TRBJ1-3,ASSIGTGTGNTID
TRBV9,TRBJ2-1,ASSRLALVTYNEF
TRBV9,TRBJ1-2,ASSAGRLAYGYT
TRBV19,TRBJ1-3,ASSIEDRGKTIY
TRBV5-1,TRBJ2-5,ASSQDREETQY
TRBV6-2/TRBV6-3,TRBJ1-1,ASSLRDLTEAF
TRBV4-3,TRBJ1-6,ASSQGQGADTISPLH
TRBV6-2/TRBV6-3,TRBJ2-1,ASVQADNEQF
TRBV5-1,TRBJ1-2,GSSEGQGSRGYT
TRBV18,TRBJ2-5,ASSPRAGAETQY
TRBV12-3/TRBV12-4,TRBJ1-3,ASGLAWGNSGNTIY
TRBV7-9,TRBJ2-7,ASSFRTDYEQYF
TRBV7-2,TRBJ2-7,ASSSGQTTGEQF
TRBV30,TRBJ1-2,AWSFGQVLPNYGYT
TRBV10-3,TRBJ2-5,AISALAGGVETQY
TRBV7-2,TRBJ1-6,ASSLDQGASPPHH
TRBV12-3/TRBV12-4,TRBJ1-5,ASRPRRLGPQH
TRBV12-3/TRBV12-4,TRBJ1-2,ASSLPANYGYT
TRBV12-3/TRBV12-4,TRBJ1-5,ASSLDRGSNQPQH
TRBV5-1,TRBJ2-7,ASASRDRNYEQY
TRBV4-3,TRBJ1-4,ASSRDRVGLGEKLF
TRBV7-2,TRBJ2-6,ASSLKQGRIYGYT
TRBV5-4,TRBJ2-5,ASSLDNAGGGETQY
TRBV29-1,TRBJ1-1,SGSTEEMNTEAF
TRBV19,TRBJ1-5,ASSIGEGQPQH
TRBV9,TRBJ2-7,ASSVDEGAYEQY
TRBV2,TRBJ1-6,ASSVVADSPLH